The next 4 T cell receptor beta chains were all read from a single sample in a study of T cells in Graves' hyperthyroidism and ophthalmopathy. RNA transcripts provided the source from which TCR beta CDR3 regions were amplified. First-round RT-PCR of the TCR CDR3 relied on the HTBI primer set. TCRdb re-called the multiplex PCR reads through MiXCR, storing one row per CDR3 protein. Of a few hundred thousand distinct CDR3 sequences in the sample, roughly 45% were seen once. Specimen: peripheral blood or thyroid tissue (not recorded which). The receptors originated from an adult woman with Graves' disease, either hyperthyroidism or ophthalmopathy (not recorded which).

As to this clonotype: At one end, the junction sequence differs from germline, possibly due to a read error. V usage is TRBV4-1 and J usage is TRBJ1-4; D is undetermined. From germline, CDR1 is MGHRA and CDR2 YSYEKL. The CDR3 sequence is 13 residues long. CDR3 amino acids: CASSPESPSRLFF. For the CDR3, the DNA is TGTGCCAGCAGCCCAGAAAGCCCTTCGAGACTGTTTTTT.

Many counts were recorded for this clonotype. J is TRBJ1-2 and V is TRBV7-2, with D perhaps matching TRBD1 (6 bases). This CDR3 spans 13 amino acids. Germline lookup yields CDR1 SGHTA and CDR2 FQGNSA. V shed 5 bases and J shed 4 bases, with 11 bases lying between them. The CDR3 DNA is TGTGCCAGCAGCCCGACAGGTCCCTATGGCTACACCTTC. Translation: CASSPTGPYGYTF.

The CDR3 here is CASSESLGWTSGRVETQYF. CDR3 DNA sequence: TGTGCCAGCAGTGAATCGCTCGGTTGGACTAGCGGGAGGGTGGAGACCCAGTACTTC. This chain links TRBV25-1 with TRBJ2-5, with 15 bases fitting TRBD2. The CDR3 is 19 amino acids. Looked up from germline, CDR1 is MGHDK and CDR2 is SYGVNS. Trimming took 1 base from V and 5 from J; bases not matched to a gene: 11. The entire variable domain, with the rest obtained from reference TRBV25-1 and TRBJ2-5, is as follows: EADIYQTPRYLVIGTGKKITLECSQTMGHDKMYWYQQDPGMELHLIHYSYGVNSTEKGDLSSESTVSRIRTEHFPLTLESARPSHTSQYLCASSESLGWTSGRVETQYFGPGTRLLVL.

This clonotype has just one count. This chain joins TRBV7-9 and TRBJ2-5; D may be TRBD1 (6 bases). Per the germline V gene, CDR1 is SEHNR and CDR2 is FQNEAQ (reference sequence). V lost 6 bases to trimming and J lost 6 bases, with 11 bases between them. The CDR3 runs to 12 residues. The CDR3 here is CASSPQGKTQYF. The CDR3 DNA reads TGTGCCAGCAGTCCACAGGGAAAGACCCAGTACTTC.